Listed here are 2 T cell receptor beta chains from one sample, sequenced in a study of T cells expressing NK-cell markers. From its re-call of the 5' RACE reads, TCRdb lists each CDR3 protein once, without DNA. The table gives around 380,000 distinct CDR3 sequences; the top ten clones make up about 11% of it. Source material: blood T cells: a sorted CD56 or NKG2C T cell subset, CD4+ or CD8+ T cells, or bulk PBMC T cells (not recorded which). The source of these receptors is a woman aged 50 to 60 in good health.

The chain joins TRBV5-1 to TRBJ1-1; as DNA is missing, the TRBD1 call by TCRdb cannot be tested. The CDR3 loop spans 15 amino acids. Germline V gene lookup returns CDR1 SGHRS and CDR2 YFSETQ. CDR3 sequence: CASSHRQGLNTEAFF.

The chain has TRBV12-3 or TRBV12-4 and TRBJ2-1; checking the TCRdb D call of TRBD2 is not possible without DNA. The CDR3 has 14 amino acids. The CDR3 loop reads CASSSEGLAVEQFF.